One T cell receptor (beta chain) is described in this entry. The data were produced by immunoSEQ multiplex PCR, yet TCRdb's version contains in-frame clones alone and is incomplete. This sample has over 7,000 clones; about 82% occur once, and the top ten carry 3.6%. The time point: 2014-2015 season, 7 days after vaccination. The germline V and J ends were trimmed by 6 bases and 5 bases, with 14 bases remaining between them. The CDR3 extends over 14 amino acids. CDR1 MNHNS and CDR2 SASEGT come from the germline V gene. This sample was included in a study of follicular helper T cells after annual influenza vaccination.

The clonotype comes from an adult who received the influenza vaccine. The source material was CXCR5+ CD38- circulating T follicular helper cells from blood, sampled 7 days after influenza vaccination. The subset denotes: circulating Tfh, non-naive CD4+CXCR5+PD-1+ (ICOS+CD38+ or ICOS-CD38-). V and J are TRBV6-1 and TRBJ1-5; D gene uncertain. CDR3 in DNA: TGTGCCAGCAGCAGAGGGAATCGGGATCAGCCCCAGCATTTT. It translates to CASSRGNRDQPQHF.